This is a list of T cell receptor beta chains from one sample in a study of T cell responses to AZD1222 COVID-19 vaccine. TCRdb keeps only in-frame clones here, not all; method: immunoSEQ multiplex PCR. The sample lists some 97,000 clones; around 90% were seen once. Sequences were derived from peripheral blood, sampled on day 0 of AZD1222 vaccination. These receptors originate from an adult in good health. The CDR3 runs from the conserved cysteine through the conserved F or W. Fields, in order: J gene, D gene, clone size, V gene, CDR3 DNA, CDR3 protein. A D gene is named only where the DNA matches it firmly. Size values are once, few and many counts, or a class for expanded clones, and some rows have none.

J: TRBJ1-2; D: NA; size: NA; V: TRBV5-1; DNA: TGCGCCAGCAGCTTGTTAGGGGACTATGGCTACACCTTC; CDR3: CASSLLGDYGYTF
J: TRBJ2-3; D: NA; size: NA; V: TRBV18; DNA: TGTGCCAGCTCACCACTCGTTGGCGTTAAGAGCCCAGATACGCAGTATTTT; CDR3: CASSPLVGVKSPDTQYF
J: TRBJ2-3; D: NA; size: NA; V: TRBV5-1; DNA: TGCGCCAGCAGCTTAAGATCGGCAAACCACCACTACACAGATACGCAGTATTTT; CDR3: CASSLRSANHHYTDTQYF
J: TRBJ2-7; D: TRBD1; size: NA; V: TRBV4-2; DNA: TGTGCCAGCAGCCAGACCCGGGACAGGTCCTACGAGCAGTACTTC; CDR3: CASSQTRDRSYEQYF
J: TRBJ1-1; D: NA; size: NA; V: TRBV10-1; DNA: TGCGCCAGCAGTGAGCGTGGAACCATGAACACTGAAGCTTTCTTT; CDR3: CASSERGTMNTEAFF
J: TRBJ2-1; D: TRBD2; size: NA; V: TRBV5-1; DNA: TGCGCCAGCAGCTACGGACTAGCGGGAGGAAATTACAATGAGCAGTTCTTC; CDR3: CASSYGLAGGNYNEQFF
J: TRBJ2-2; D: NA; size: NA; V: TRBV7-6; DNA: TGTGCCAGCAGCTTAGGACTTACCAACACCGGGGAGCTGTTTTTT; CDR3: CASSLGLTNTGELFF
J: TRBJ1-2; D: NA; size: NA; V: TRBV5-1; DNA: TGCGCCAGCAGCCTAGAAGGGATTAACTATGGCTACACCTTC; CDR3: CASSLEGINYGYTF
J: TRBJ2-1; D: TRBD1; size: NA; V: TRBV12-3/TRBV12-4; DNA: TGTGCCAGCAGTTCTGACAGGGCGGGTGAGCAGTTCTTC; CDR3: CASSSDRAGEQFF
J: TRBJ1-3; D: NA; size: NA; V: TRBV6-1; DNA: TGTGCCAGCAGTGAAGCGCGTCAACTGATTGGCTCTGGAAACACCATATATTTT; CDR3: CASSEARQLIGSGNTIYF
J: TRBJ1-2; D: NA; size: once; V: TRBV24-1; DNA: TGTGCCACCAGTTTGGCCGGACACAACTATGGCTACACCTTC; CDR3: CATSLAGHNYGYTF
J: TRBJ2-5; D: TRBD2; size: NA; V: TRBV24-1; DNA: TGTGCCACCAGTGAGCCGATAGCGGGAGGTGAGACCCAGTACTTC; CDR3: CATSEPIAGGETQYF
J: TRBJ2-7; D: NA; size: NA; V: TRBV28; DNA: TGTGCCAGCAGCCCCGACTCCTACGAGCAGTACTTC; CDR3: CASSPDSYEQYF
J: TRBJ2-7; D: TRBD1; size: NA; V: TRBV7-9; DNA: TGTGCCAGCAGCTATGACCCGACAGGGAGCGAGCAGTACTTC; CDR3: CASSYDPTGSEQYF
J: TRBJ2-7; D: NA; size: once; V: TRBV19; DNA: TGTGCCAGTAGTATAGAGGTGGGATTAGCCTACGAGCAGTACTTC; CDR3: CASSIEVGLAYEQYF
J: TRBJ1-3; D: NA; size: NA; V: TRBV5-1; DNA: TGCGCCAGCTCCCCCTCTGGACAGCCTTTTGGAAACACCATATATTTT; CDR3: CASSPSGQPFGNTIYF
J: TRBJ2-3; D: NA; size: NA; V: TRBV18; DNA: TGTGCCAGCTCACCATCAGATACGCAGTATTTT; CDR3: CASSPSDTQYF
J: TRBJ2-2; D: NA; size: NA; V: TRBV11-3; DNA: TGTGCCAGCAGCTTAGATCCAGGGTCGAACACCGGGGAGCTGTTTTTT; CDR3: CASSLDPGSNTGELFF
J: TRBJ1-6; D: TRBD1; size: NA; V: TRBV6-5; DNA: TGTGCCAGCAGTACAGGGGGCTTTAATTCACCCCTCCACTTT; CDR3: CASSTGGFNSPLHF
J: TRBJ2-2; D: NA; size: NA; V: TRBV27; DNA: TGTGCCAGCAGTTTGTTGGCTAACAGCATAAACACCGGGGAGCTGTTTTTT; CDR3: CASSLLANSINTGELFF
J: TRBJ1-2; D: NA; size: NA; V: TRBV6-5; DNA: TGTGCCAGCAGGAAGACAGGAATTAACTATGGCTACACCTTC; CDR3: CASRKTGINYGYTF
J: TRBJ2-7; D: TRBD2; size: NA; V: TRBV24-1; DNA: TGTGCCACCAGTGATTTGATTCTCGGGAGGTCCTCCTACGAGCAGTACTTC; CDR3: CATSDLILGRSSYEQYF
J: TRBJ1-1; D: NA; size: NA; V: TRBV9; DNA: TGTGCCAGCAGCGTAGATCCTGTGAACACTGAAGCTTTCTTT; CDR3: CASSVDPVNTEAFF
J: TRBJ1-6; D: NA; size: NA; V: TRBV9; DNA: TGTGCCAGCGGACCTTTAATGGGAGCCCTCCACTTT; CDR3: CASGPLMGALHF
J: TRBJ2-5; D: TRBD2; size: NA; V: TRBV11-2; DNA: TGTGCCAGCAGCTTAGTAGGCTCTAGCGGAGGCCAAGAGACCCAGTACTTC; CDR3: CASSLVGSSGGQETQYF